The rows below give T cell receptor beta chains drawn from one sample of a study of preoperative IRX-2 immunotherapy in early breast cancer. Produced via immunoSEQ multiplex PCR; TCRdb's table is partial and in-frame only. The table has roughly 40,000 clones, approximately 80% seen once. The material was tumor tissue, obtained after IRX-2 immunotherapy. The source of these receptors is a human donor with breast cancer. Each CDR3 is given with its conserved first and last residue. A D gene is named only where the DNA matches it firmly. The size field is filled for only some rows; it gives once, few, many or a size class.

size	J	length	D	V	CDR3	DNA
-	TRBJ1-1	20	TRBD1	TRBV5-1	CASSLEPRDRGGEGRAEAFF	TGCGCCAGCAGCTTGGAGCCCCGGGACAGGGGAGGGGAGGGTCGGGCTGAAGCTTTCTTT
-	TRBJ2-7	18	TRBD2	TRBV14	CASSRAGLAGGSSYEQYF	TGTGCCAGCAGTCGGGCGGGACTAGCGGGAGGAAGCTCCTACGAGCAGTACTTC
-	TRBJ2-7	12	-	TRBV30	CAWSFGTYEQYF	TGTGCCTGGAGTTTCGGTACCTACGAGCAGTACTTC
-	TRBJ1-2	14	-	TRBV28	CASSSGGWNYGYTF	TGTGCCAGCAGTAGTGGAGGGTGGAACTATGGCTACACCTTC
-	TRBJ2-3	16	-	TRBV5-1	CASSLASWGRTDTQYF	TGCGCCAGCAGCTTGGCCAGTTGGGGCCGCACAGATACGCAGTATTTT
few	TRBJ2-1	16	TRBD2	TRBV23-1	CASSQVIAGRRGEQFF	TGCGCCAGCAGCCAAGTTATAGCGGGGAGGAGAGGTGAGCAGTTCTTC
-	TRBJ1-2	12	-	TRBV19	CASSRRDGGYTF	TGTGCCAGTAGTAGGAGGGACGGTGGCTACACCTTC
-	TRBJ2-7	13	-	TRBV29-1	CSVKVGGGTEQYF	TGCAGCGTTAAGGTGGGAGGAGGTACGGAGCAGTACTTC
few	TRBJ2-7	15	-	TRBV6-8	CASSYSRQTTYEQYF	TGTGCCAGCAGTTACTCAAGGCAGACAACCTACGAGCAGTACTTC
-	TRBJ1-2	13	-	TRBV30	CAWSVTFYGGYTF	TGTGCCTGGAGTGTAACATTCTACGGCGGCTACACCTTC
-	TRBJ2-1	14	TRBD1	TRBV28	CASKQGMDYNEQFF	TGTGCCAGCAAACAGGGGATGGATTACAATGAGCAGTTCTTC
-	TRBJ1-1	13	-	TRBV6-8	CASRPGPHAEAFF	TGTGCCAGCAGGCCCGGACCGCACGCTGAAGCTTTCTTT
-	TRBJ2-6	18	-	TRBV10-2	CASSEEGLGSSGANVLTF	TGCGCCAGCAGTGAGGAGGGGCTAGGTTCCAGTGGGGCCAACGTCCTGACTTTC
-	TRBJ2-5	14	TRBD1	TRBV5-1	CASSLGTGRETQYF	TGCGCCAGCAGCTTAGGGACAGGGAGAGAGACCCAGTACTTC
-	TRBJ2-1	14	-	TRBV9	CASSLTGTPDEQFF	TGTGCCAGCAGTTTAACAGGGACCCCCGATGAGCAGTTCTTC
-	TRBJ2-2	18	TRBD2	TRBV7-8	CASSQVGRGGPNTGELFF	TGTGCCAGCAGCCAAGTTGGGCGGGGGGGTCCTAACACCGGGGAGCTGTTTTTT
-	TRBJ2-7	14	-	TRBV5-1	CASSEGGGSYEQYF	TGCGCCAGCAGCGAGGGGGGGGGATCCTACGAGCAGTACTTC
-	TRBJ1-2	11	-	TRBV12-5	CASSARVGYTF	TGTGCCAGCTCAGCCAGGGTTGGCTACACCTTC
-	TRBJ1-1	14	-	TRBV19	CASLRGGGSTEAFF	TGTGCCAGCCTACGCGGAGGGGGTTCCACTGAAGCTTTCTTT
-	TRBJ2-5	13	-	TRBV28	CASSFGQQETQYF	TGTGCCAGCAGTTTCGGTCAGCAAGAGACCCAGTACTTC
-	TRBJ1-6	14	TRBD1	TRBV5-1	CASSRTGGNSPLHF	TGCGCCAGCAGTCGGACAGGGGGCAATTCACCCCTCCACTTT
-	TRBJ2-7	15	TRBD2	TRBV23-1	CASSHRGGLAHEQYF	TGCGCCAGCAGCCATCGTGGGGGACTAGCGCATGAGCAGTACTTC
-	TRBJ1-4	14	TRBD1	TRBV18	CASSLDRGDEKLFF	TGTGCCAGCTCACTAGACAGGGGTGATGAAAAACTGTTTTTT
-	TRBJ2-7	13	TRBD1	TRBV6-8	CASRDRVSYEQYF	TGTGCCAGCCGGGACAGGGTCTCCTACGAGCAGTACTTC
few	TRBJ1-3	18	TRBD1	TRBV11-3	CASSLSDRGLAVGNTIYF	TGTGCCAGCAGCCTTAGTGACAGGGGGCTAGCCGTTGGAAACACCATATATTTT
-	TRBJ2-7	13	-	TRBV29-1	CSVEDPSSYEQYF	TGCAGCGTTGAGGACCCAAGCTCCTACGAGCAGTACTTC
-	TRBJ1-1	14	TRBD1	TRBV5-1	CASSLQGVGTEAFF	TGCGCCAGCAGCTTACAGGGGGTTGGCACTGAAGCTTTCTTT
-	TRBJ2-4	16	-	TRBV12-1	CASSPRKGLAKNIQYF	TGTGCCAGCAGCCCCCGAAAGGGGCTAGCCAAAAACATTCAGTACTTC
-	TRBJ2-7	12	-	TRBV28	CASSRGPYEQYF	TGTGCCAGCAGCCGTGGGCCCTACGAGCAGTACTTC
once	TRBJ2-7	13	-	TRBV19	CASSIEVAYEQYF	TGTGCCAGTAGTATAGAGGTCGCCTACGAGCAGTACTTC
once	TRBJ2-5	15	TRBD2	TRBV19	CASSTASGSGETQYF	TGTGCCAGTAGTACGGCTAGCGGGAGTGGGGAGACCCAGTACTTC
-	TRBJ2-7	12	TRBD1	TRBV18	CASSPDRDEQYF	TGTGCCAGCTCACCCGACAGGGACGAGCAGTACTTC
-	TRBJ1-1	15	-	TRBV15	CASSLRGAERAEAFF	TGTGCCAGCAGCTTGCGAGGGGCGGAAAGGGCTGAAGCTTTCTTT
few	TRBJ1-1	15	TRBD1	TRBV7-6	CASSLGQGGISEAFF	TGTGCCAGCAGTTTAGGACAGGGAGGAATCTCTGAAGCTTTCTTT
-	TRBJ2-1	14	-	TRBV5-1	CASSLAGGINEQFF	TGCGCCAGCAGCTTGGCAGGGGGGATCAATGAGCAGTTCTTC
once	TRBJ2-7	14	-	TRBV6-8	CASSPGLHSYEQYF	TGTGCCAGCAGTCCCGGATTACACTCCTACGAGCAGTACTTC
-	TRBJ2-1	15	TRBD2	TRBV11-3	CASSLGLADYNEQFF	TGTGCCAGCAGTTTAGGACTAGCGGATTACAATGAGCAGTTCTTC
-	TRBJ2-3	13	-	TRBV28	CASSSQDPDTQYF	TGTGCCAGCAGTTCCCAGGACCCAGATACGCAGTATTTT
-	TRBJ2-7	15	TRBD1	TRBV5-1	CASSPRQGILKREYF	TGCGCCAGCAGCCCGAGACAGGGGATTCTAAAACGGGAGTACTTC
-	TRBJ1-3	18	TRBD1	TRBV4-1	CASSQFYGTANSGNTIYF	TGCGCCAGCAGCCAATTTTACGGGACAGCGAACTCTGGAAACACCATATATTTT
-	TRBJ1-5	13	-	TRBV7-1	CASSPGLRQPQHF	TGTGCCAGCAGTCCAGGACTCAGGCAGCCCCAGCATTTT
-	TRBJ2-1	14	-	TRBV5-1	CASSLQDSYNEQFF	TGCGCCAGCAGCTTGCAGGATTCCTACAATGAGCAGTTCTTC